The sample holds a few counts of the clone carrying this T cell receptor beta chain. Antigen unknown. The data are from a study of T-cell reconstitution after alpha-beta-depleted transplantation in children. Preparation of the TCRbeta library was carried out with unique molecular identifiers. TCRdb re-called the PCR reads through MiXCR, storing one row per CDR3 protein. The sample carries 250,000 to 400,000 distinct CDR3 sequences, 20% to 30% recorded once. Broader study findings: Surviving recipient T cells and thymic progenitors accounted for the high day-60 TCRbeta diversity observed in some patients. Newly produced T cells mostly accounted for T-cell counts and diversity one year post-transplant. Several hundred expanded graft clones reportedly were the source of alpha-beta T cells about two months after transplant.

This specimen consisted of PBMCs, mostly from graft donor cells, obtained 180 days after TCRalphabeta/CD19-depleted stem cell transplant. This receptor was obtained from a male patient aged 10-17 years who had a stem cell transplant for acute lymphoblastic leukemia, so the T cells may come from the graft donor.

The CDR3 loop is CASSENRVNEQFF. The CDR3, as DNA: TGTGCCAGCAGTGAAAACAGGGTCAATGAGCAGTTCTTC. V and J are TRBV2 and TRBJ2-1, with D possibly TRBD1 on 6 matching bases. The CDR3 is 13 amino acids. Germline V gene sequence: CDR1 SNHLY, CDR2 FYNNEI. The ends were cut back, 2 bases at V and 6 bases at J, with 8 bases in the middle. The full variable domain, its missing parts supplied by reference TRBV2 and TRBJ2-1, is EPEVTQTPSHQVTQMGQEVILRCVPISNHLYFYWYRQILGQKVEFLVSFYNNEISEKSEIFDDQFSVERPDGSNFTLKIRSTKLEDSAMYFCASSENRVNEQFFGPGTRLTVL.